This T cell receptor (beta chain) came from a study of response to subunit inactivated influenza vaccine. General study findings and limits: The authors put forward the suggestion that each seasonal influenza vaccination may bring in only a limited number of new T cells.

In TCRdb, the RT-PCR reads were re-called with MiXCR into one record per CDR3 protein. Among fewer than 700,000 distinct CDR3 sequences listed, approximately 12% were seen once. There are many counts of this clonotype. What it recognizes is unknown. The receptor's source is a man aged 50-60 years who received an inactivated influenza vaccine. Sequencing used PBMCs from blood, obtained 45 days after vaccination.

The CDR3 spells CSVQGALTEAFF. In DNA, the CDR3 is TGCAGCGTTCAGGGGGCGCTCACTGAAGCTTTCTTT. The chain couples TRBV29-1 to TRBJ1-1; 8 bases are a match to TRBD1. The CDR3 consists of 12 residues. V was pared by 5 bases and J by 4 bases, with 3 bases of the junction left unmatched. Germline V lookup: CDR1 SQVTM, CDR2 ANQGSEA.